This T cell receptor beta chain was profiled in a study of cytomegalovirus exposure and HLA in healthy donors. Despite likely unrecorded immune exposures, the donors were nominally healthy at the time of sampling. Use of 60 Vbeta and 13 Jbeta primers characterized the PCR. In the original analysis: Approximately 78 million unique TCR beta chains, roughly 11 million of them shared, were counted by a later analysis. Repertoires were generated with immunoSEQ multiplex PCR, while TCRdb's copy carries only in-frame clones and drops some. V, J and clone size are those of that table, while D and trimming were read from the DNA. The sample carries 130,000 or so clones, roughly 87% recorded once. As regards this clone: Antigen: not known.

Whole-study results and caveats: Both high specificity and high sensitivity reportedly marked the classifier's diagnosis of cytomegalovirus status.

This receptor was identified in a woman between 18 and 29 years old in good health and CMV-seronegative. The sequenced material came from PBMCs.

The CDR3 coding sequence is TGTGCCAGCAGCTTGGTAACTAGCGGAAGCCGATACAATGAGCAGTTCTTC. This gives the protein CASSLVTSGSRYNEQFF. This sequence joins TRBV5-8 and TRBJ2-1; 8 bases align to TRBD2. J was trimmed by 4 bases and V by 0 bases; bases with no gene match: 9. Germline V gene data show CDR1 as SGHTS and CDR2 as YDEGEE. The CDR3 is 17 residues long. Supplemented by reference TRBV5-8 and TRBJ2-1, the full variable domain reads EAGVTQSPTHLIKTRGQQATLRCSPISGHTSVYWYQQALGLGLQFLLWYDEGEERNRGNFPPRFSGRQFPNYSSELNVNALELEDSALYLCASSLVTSGSRYNEQFFGPGTRLTVL.